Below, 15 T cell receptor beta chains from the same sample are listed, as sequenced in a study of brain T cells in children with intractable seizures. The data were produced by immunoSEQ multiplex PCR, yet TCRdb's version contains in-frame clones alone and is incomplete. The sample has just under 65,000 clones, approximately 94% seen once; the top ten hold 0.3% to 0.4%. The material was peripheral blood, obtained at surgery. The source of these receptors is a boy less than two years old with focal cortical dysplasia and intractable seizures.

CDR3 region: CASSFTIVGKLFF. CDR3 in DNA: TGTGCCAGCAGTTTTACTATCGTAGGAAAACTGTTTTTT. The chain employs TRBV25-1 and TRBJ1-4; the D is unclear. This CDR3 has 13 amino acids. V lost 5 bases and J lost 10, with 14 bases in between. CDR1 and CDR2 (germline): MGHDK, SYGVNS.

The CDR3 sequence: CASSAGQGFPPKYF. The CDR3 DNA reads as TGTGCCAGCAGCGCGGGACAGGGGTTCCCACCTAAGTACTTC. V and J are TRBV5-4 and TRBJ2-4; 10 bases map to TRBD1. The CDR3 is made up of 14 amino acids. Germline loops: CDR1 SGHNT, CDR2 YYREEE (reference sequence). V lost 4 bases to trimming and J lost 14 bases; unmatched junction nucleotides: 12.

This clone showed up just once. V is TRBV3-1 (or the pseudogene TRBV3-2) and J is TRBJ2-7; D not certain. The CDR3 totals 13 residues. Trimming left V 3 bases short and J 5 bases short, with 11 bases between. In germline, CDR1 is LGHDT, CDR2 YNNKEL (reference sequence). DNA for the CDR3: TGTGCCAGCAGCCATCCCGGTGATGACGAGCAGTACTTC. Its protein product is CASSHPGDDEQYF.

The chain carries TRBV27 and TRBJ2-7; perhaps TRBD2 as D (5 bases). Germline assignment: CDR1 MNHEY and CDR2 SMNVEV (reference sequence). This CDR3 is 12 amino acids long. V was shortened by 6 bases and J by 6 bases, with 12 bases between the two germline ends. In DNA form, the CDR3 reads TGTGCCAGCAGAACGGGGTCTAGCGAGCAGTACTTC. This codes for CASRTGSSEQYF.

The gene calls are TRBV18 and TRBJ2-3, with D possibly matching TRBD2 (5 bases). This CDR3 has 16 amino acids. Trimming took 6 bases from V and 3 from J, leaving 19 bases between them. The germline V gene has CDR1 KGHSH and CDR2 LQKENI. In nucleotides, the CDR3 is TGTGCCAGCTCGCCTTATGACGGACGAGGGACAGATACGCAGTATTTT. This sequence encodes CASSPYDGRGTDTQYF.

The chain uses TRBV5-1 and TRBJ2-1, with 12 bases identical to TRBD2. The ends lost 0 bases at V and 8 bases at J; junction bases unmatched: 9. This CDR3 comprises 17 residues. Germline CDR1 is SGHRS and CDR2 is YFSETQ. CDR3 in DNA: TGCGCCAGCAGCTTGGGGCTAGCGGGGGGGCTGATTGATGAGCAGTTCTTC. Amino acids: CASSLGLAGGLIDEQFF.

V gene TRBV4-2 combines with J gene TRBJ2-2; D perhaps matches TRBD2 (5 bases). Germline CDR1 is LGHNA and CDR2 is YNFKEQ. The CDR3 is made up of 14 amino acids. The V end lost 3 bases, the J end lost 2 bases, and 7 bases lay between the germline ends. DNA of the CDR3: TGTGCCAGCAGCCAGGACTTTAACACCGGGGAGCTGTTTTTT. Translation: CASSQDFNTGELFF.

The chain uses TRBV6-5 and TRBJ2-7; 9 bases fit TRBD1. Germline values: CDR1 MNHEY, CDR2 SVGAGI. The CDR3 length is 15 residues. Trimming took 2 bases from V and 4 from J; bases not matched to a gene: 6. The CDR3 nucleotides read TGTGCCAGCAGTTACCACAGGGGGCCCCTTTACGAGCAGTACTTC. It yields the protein CASSYHRGPLYEQYF.

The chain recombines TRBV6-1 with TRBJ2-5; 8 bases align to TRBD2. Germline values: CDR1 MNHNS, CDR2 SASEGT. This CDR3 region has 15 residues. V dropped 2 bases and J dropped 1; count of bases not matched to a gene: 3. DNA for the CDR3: TGTGCCAGCAGTGAACCCGGGACTAGCCAAGAGACCCAGTACTTC. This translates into CASSEPGTSQETQYF.

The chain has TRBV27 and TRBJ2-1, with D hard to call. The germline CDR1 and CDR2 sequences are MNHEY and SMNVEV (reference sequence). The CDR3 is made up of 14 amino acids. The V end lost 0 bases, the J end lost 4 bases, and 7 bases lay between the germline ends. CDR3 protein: CASSLSAVYNEQFF. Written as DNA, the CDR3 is TGTGCCAGCAGTTTATCGGCCGTGTACAATGAGCAGTTCTTC.

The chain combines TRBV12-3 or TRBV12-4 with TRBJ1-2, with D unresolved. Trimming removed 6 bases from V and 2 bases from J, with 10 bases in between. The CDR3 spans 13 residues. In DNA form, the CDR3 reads TGTGCCAGCAGCCTGGGCACGAACTATGGCTACACCTTC. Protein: CASSLGTNYGYTF.

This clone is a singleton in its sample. This CDR3 is CASSQHQETQYF. The DNA for the CDR3 is TGCGCCAGCAGCCAACACCAAGAGACCCAGTACTTC. This chain links TRBV4-1 with TRBJ2-5; D ambiguous. This CDR3 is built from 12 residues. Germline CDR1 reads MGHRA; CDR2 reads YSYEKL. Trimming took 2 bases from V and 0 from J, leaving 1 base between them.

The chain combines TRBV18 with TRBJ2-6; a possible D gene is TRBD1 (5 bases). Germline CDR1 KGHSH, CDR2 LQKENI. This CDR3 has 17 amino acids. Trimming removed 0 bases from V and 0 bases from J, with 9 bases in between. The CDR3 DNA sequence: TGTGCCAGCTCACCACCAGGGGAAAACTCTGGGGCCAACGTCCTGACTTTC. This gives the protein CASSPPGENSGANVLTF.

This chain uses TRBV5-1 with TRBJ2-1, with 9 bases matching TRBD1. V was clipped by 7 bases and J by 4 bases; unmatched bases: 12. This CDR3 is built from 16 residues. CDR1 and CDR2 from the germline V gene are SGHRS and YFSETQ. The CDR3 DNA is TGCGCCAGCGGACCCTTCCGGGACAGGGAGTACAATGAGCAGTTCTTC. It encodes CASGPFRDREYNEQFF.

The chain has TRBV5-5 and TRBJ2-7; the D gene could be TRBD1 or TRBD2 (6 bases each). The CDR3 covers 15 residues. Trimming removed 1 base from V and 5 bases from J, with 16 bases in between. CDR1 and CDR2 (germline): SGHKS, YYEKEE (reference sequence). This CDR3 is CASSLTGASVDEQYF. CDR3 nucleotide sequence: TGTGCCAGCAGCTTGACGGGGGCGTCGGTCGACGAGCAGTACTTC.